This is a list of T cell receptor beta chains from one sample in a study of T cell repertoires in cytomegalovirus infection. TCRdb itself ran the reads through MiXCR, one entry per CDR3 protein. The sample shows about 120,000 distinct CDR3 sequences, around 31% of them seen only once. These receptors have no identified antigens. The sequencing here drew on CD8+ T cells from cultured PBMCs, taken from culture after CMV antigen stimulation. Every receptor here comes from a human donor in good health (CMV status not recorded). Some clones in this sample may be carry-over from other donors' samples. CDR3s include the opening cysteine and the closing phenylalanine or tryptophan. Each record gives: V gene, clone size, D gene, J gene, CDR3 DNA, CDR3 protein. A D gene is named only where the DNA matches it firmly. Only some rows state a clone size, as once, few, many or a class for expanded clones.

TRBV12-3/TRBV12-4	few	.	TRBJ2-3	TGTGCCAGCAGTCCTGGCGAGGGGGGTGGTTCAGATACGCAGTATTTT	CASSPGEGGGSDTQYF
TRBV5-1	.	TRBD1	TRBJ2-3	TGCGCCAGCAGCTTAATCCCGCTTGGAGCGGGACAGGGGTACACAGATACGCAGTATTTT	CASSLIPLGAGQGYTDTQYF
TRBV12-3/TRBV12-4	.	TRBD2	TRBJ2-7	TGTGCCAGCAGTCCTGGGGGGGAATACGAGCAGTACTTC	CASSPGGEYEQYF
TRBV29-1	.	.	TRBJ2-1	TGCAGCGTTGGATGGGGATACAATGAGCAGTTCTTC	CSVGWGYNEQFF
TRBV7-8	.	TRBD2	TRBJ2-7	TGTGCCAGCAGCGAGAGGACTAGTGACGAGCAGTACTTC	CASSERTSDEQYF
TRBV7-9	few	TRBD1	TRBJ1-1	TGTGCCAGCAGCACCCGGGACAGCCTGAACACTGAAGCTTTCTTT	CASSTRDSLNTEAFF
TRBV18	.	.	TRBJ2-1	TGTGCCAGCTCACCTTCAAGTGGAGGTTACAATGAGCAGTTCTTC	CASSPSSGGYNEQFF
TRBV10-3	.	TRBD1	TRBJ2-7	TGTGCCATCAGTGAGTCTTGGGACAGGACGTCTGGCTACGAGCAGTACTTC	CAISESWDRTSGYEQYF
TRBV28	.	.	TRBJ2-1	TGTGCCAGCAGTTTAGAGGCCTTGAGCTACAATGAGCAGTTCTTC	CASSLEALSYNEQFF
TRBV6-1	many	.	TRBJ2-1	TGTGCCAGCAGTGAAGCGATTTACAATGAGCAGTTCTTC	CASSEAIYNEQFF
TRBV3-1	.	.	TRBJ2-2	TGTGCCAGCAGCCAACTTCCCGGAGCGGTCGGGGAGCTGTTTTTT	CASSQLPGAVGELFF
TRBV28	.	TRBD1	TRBJ2-7	TGTGCCAGCAGTCTAACAGGGGGCGAAAGCTACGAGCAGTACTTC	CASSLTGGESYEQYF
TRBV10-3	.	.	TRBJ2-3	TGTGCCATCAGTGCTGACGGAAGCACAGATACGCAGTATTTT	CAISADGSTDTQYF
TRBV7-2	.	.	TRBJ2-2	TGTGCCAGCAGACCCCTAGCGTTTGCGGACACCGGGGAGCTGTTTTTT	CASRPLAFADTGELFF
TRBV15	.	.	TRBJ2-7	TGTGCCACCAGCGGGGACGCAAGCTACGAGCAGTACTTC	CATSGDASYEQYF
TRBV6-1	many	TRBD2	TRBJ2-3	TGTGCCAGCAGGGCGGGACTAGCGGGGACAGATACGCAGTATTTT	CASRAGLAGTDTQYF
TRBV7-2	many	TRBD2	TRBJ2-2	TGTGCCAGCAGCTCGGAAGCGGGGGGGCCCGGGGAGCTGTTTTTT	CASSSEAGGPGELFF
TRBV10-3	.	TRBD1	TRBJ1-1	TGTGCCATCAGTCGAGTCGGGACAGAGCCCATGAACACTGAAGCTTTCTTT	CAISRVGTEPMNTEAFF
TRBV7-9	.	TRBD1	TRBJ1-1	TGTGCCAGCAGCCCCCCAGGGGGGCTTAACACTGAAGCTTTCTTT	CASSPPGGLNTEAFF
TRBV5-1	.	.	TRBJ1-1	TGCGCCAGCAGCTTGTTCTCAGGGATGAACACTGAAGCTTTCTTT	CASSLFSGMNTEAFF
TRBV4-2	few	TRBD2	TRBJ2-7	TGTGCCAGCAGCCAAGATTCGCCTAGCGGGGCCCCAGGGGGAGAGCAGTACTTC	CASSQDSPSGAPGGEQYF
TRBV7-6	.	TRBD2	TRBJ2-5	TGTGCCAGCAGCCCCACTAGCGTTTGGGAGACCCAGTACTTC	CASSPTSVWETQYF
TRBV7-9	few	.	TRBJ1-2	TGTGCCAGCAGCACCGCGGGGGGCTATATCTATGGCTACACCTTC	CASSTAGGYIYGYTF
TRBV7-2	many	.	TRBJ2-2	TGTGCCAGCAGCTCGGGGACCATTAAAACCGGGGAGCTGTTTTTT	CASSSGTIKTGELFF
TRBV12-3/TRBV12-4	few	TRBD2	TRBJ2-7	TGTGCCAGCACCACGGGACTACTCCACGAGCAGTACTTC	CASTTGLLHEQYF
TRBV20-1	.	TRBD1	TRBJ2-7	TGCAGTGCCACCGAGGACAGGGGGCTTCCCTACGAGCAGTACTTC	CSATEDRGLPYEQYF
TRBV14	many	.	TRBJ2-7	TGTGCCAGCAGCCAAGAGGTTTCCGAGCAGTACTTC	CASSQEVSEQYF
TRBV12-3/TRBV12-4	.	.	TRBJ1-2	TGTGCCAGCAGTTTATGGACAGATAACTATGGCTACACCTTC	CASSLWTDNYGYTF
TRBV27	once	TRBD1	TRBJ2-7	TGTGCCAGCAGTTCCGGACAGGGCATGGCCTACGAGCAGTACTTC	CASSSGQGMAYEQYF
TRBV6-2/TRBV6-3	.	TRBD2	TRBJ2-1	TGTGCCAGCAGTCCGGATGGGACTAGGGTAGATGAGCAGTTCTTC	CASSPDGTRVDEQFF
TRBV4-1	.	.	TRBJ2-7	TGCGCCAGCAGCCAAGAGCCGGACCCCTACGAGCAGTACTTC	CASSQEPDPYEQYF
TRBV4-1	.	.	TRBJ2-2	TGCGCCAGCAGCCAAGACGCGACAGGGAACACCGGGGAGCTGTTTTTT	CASSQDATGNTGELFF
TRBV28	.	TRBD1	TRBJ1-2	TGTGCCAGCACGGACAGGAACTATGGCTACACCTTC	CASTDRNYGYTF
TRBV6-5	few	.	TRBJ2-2	TGTGCCAGCAGTTACCAACACAACACCGGGGAGCTGTTTTTT	CASSYQHNTGELFF
TRBV12-3/TRBV12-4	.	.	TRBJ2-7	TGTGCCAGCAGTTTAGGGATACCCTACGAGCAGTACTTC	CASSLGIPYEQYF
TRBV20-1	once	TRBD2	TRBJ2-1	TGCAGTGCCCTAGGACTAGCGGAATACAATGAGCAGTTCTTC	CSALGLAEYNEQFF
TRBV19	.	TRBD1	TRBJ1-6	TGTGCCAGTAGGGAGGACAGGGGGTTGAGTTCACCCCTCCACTTT	CASREDRGLSSPLHF
TRBV10-3	.	.	TRBJ2-7	TGTGCCATCAGTGACTCCGGGAGACAGGGCACCTCCTACGAGCAGTACTTC	CAISDSGRQGTSYEQYF
TRBV4-1	.	TRBD1	TRBJ2-2	TGCGCCAGCAGCCTCCGACAGGGGAACACCGGGGAGCTGTTTTTT	CASSLRQGNTGELFF
TRBV27	once	TRBD2	TRBJ2-1	TGTGCCAGCAGTTTTAGCGGGGGGCTAAACAATGAGCAGTTCTTC	CASSFSGGLNNEQFF
TRBV28	.	.	TRBJ1-2	TGTGCCAGCAGTTTAGTAGGGGGTAACTATGGCCACACCTTC	CASSLVGGNYGHTF
TRBV6-5	.	TRBD1	TRBJ2-2	TGTGCCAGCAGTTTCGGGACAGGGAACACCGGGGAGCTGTTTTTT	CASSFGTGNTGELFF
TRBV11-2	.	.	TRBJ1-6	TGTGCCAGCAGCTCTGTGGGGACGGCCGGTTTGCCCCTCCACTTT	CASSSVGTAGLPLHF
TRBV28	.	.	TRBJ2-1	TGTGCCAGCAGTTTCTTCGGGGAAAAGAACAATGAGCAGTTCTTC	CASSFFGEKNNEQFF
TRBV4-2	few	TRBD1	TRBJ2-5	TGTGCCAGCAGCCAACGGACAGGGGGTTTGGAAGAGACCCAGTACTTC	CASSQRTGGLEETQYF
TRBV7-6	.	TRBD1	TRBJ1-1	TGTGCCAGCAGCTTAGCGGGCAGGGGGGTCACTGAAGCTTTCTTT	CASSLAGRGVTEAFF
TRBV7-3	few	TRBD1	TRBJ2-2	TGTGCCAGCAGCTTAGGGGGTTGGACAGGAGAGACGGCGAACACCGGGGAGCTGTTTTTT	CASSLGGWTGETANTGELFF
TRBV19	few	.	TRBJ1-1	TGTGCCAGTAGTATAGCGCCAGGGAGAACTGAAGCTTTCTTT	CASSIAPGRTEAFF
TRBV6-6	.	.	TRBJ1-1	TGTGCCAGCAGGGATTCGGCCCCTGAAGCTTTCTTT	CASRDSAPEAFF
TRBV5-5	many	.	TRBJ2-5	TGTGCCAGCAGCTTTGGACGGCAAGAAGAGACCCAGTACTTC	CASSFGRQEETQYF